This T cell receptor (beta chain) was captured in a study of blood T cell repertoires in COVID-19 (dated by TCRdb to about 2020). For the study in its entirety: Collaborator samples came from the United States, Italy and Spain and covered acute and convalescent phases of COVID-19. The prospective study material was composed of cDNA or gDNA derived from T cells, B-cell-depleted T cells, or PBMCs. The dataset comprised deeply sampled blood TCRbeta repertoires from subjects exposed to, actively infected with, or recovered from COVID-19. The repertoires were released in a freely available public database meant as a resource for research on the immune response to SARS-CoV-2. Samples were obtained from the ongoing ImmuneRACE study (first 160 participants) and from about 1,300 subjects provided by 6 global collaborators. The sample metadata nearly always contained a de-identified subject ID, COVID-19 status, age in years and sex. Where HLA class I and class II types were available, the types were taken from metadata supplied by the sample provider, not from assay-based typing.

TCRbeta CDR3 regions were amplified from genomic DNA using the immunoSEQ Assay, a bias-controlled multiplex PCR. In the original analysis: Nucleated cell counts per sample were estimated from amplification of reference gene primers within the assay. To quantify the absolute abundance of each unique TCRbeta CDR3 rearrangement, sequence reads were collapsed and filtered. Productive Simpson clonality was computed per sample as the square root of Simpson's diversity index over productive rearrangements. TCRdb stores this immuneACCESS table with in-frame sequences only. Part of the clones is absent; in the studies checked, under half of the shortfall reflects unresolved V genes, and no reason is known for the rest. For V, J and clone size, that table is used; D and trimming come from the DNA. This sample lists roughly 150,000 clones; around 73% were detected once. 10% to 11% of the sample belongs to the ten largest clones.

On this clone: Its antigen has not been determined. Nothing much larger sits one base from this clone, and base qualities are not available.

CDR3 length: 14 amino acids, cysteine to phenylalanine. Solely the CDR3 DNA is kept, with 42 bases framed from the first base. V loses 1 base of germline sequence and J loses 6 bases, and the interval between the two ends is 11 bases. The germline V gene (reference sequence) gives CDR1 as SGHNT and CDR2 as YYREEE. Samples from volunteer blood donors who had recovered from COVID-19 were contributed by a second Seattle source. Collaborating institutions collected whole blood in K2EDTA tubes following their own protocols. For TCRbeta analysis, collaborators shipped samples in one of three forms: frozen whole blood, isolated PBMCs, or DNA extracted from either of those sample types. General conclusions and limits of the study: How much clinical and demographic metadata was included differed by source and by participant, and the metadata was provided uncurated.

Sequenced: peripheral blood. Rearrangement joined TRBV5-4 to TRBJ2-1; the D region possibly corresponds to TRBD2 (6 bases align). The clonotype originates from a man between 60 and 70 years old who had recovered from COVID-19. The DNA is as follows: TGTGCCAGCAGCTTGAGGGGAGGAGTCAATGAGCAGTTCTTC. Its protein reads: CASSLRGGVNEQFF.